Below, one T cell receptor (beta chain) is given with its context. This sample was included in a study of control samples from healthy donors and cancer patients. Germline CDR1 is LNHDA and CDR2 is SQIVND (reference sequence). V lost 5 bases and J lost 6, with 10 bases in between. This CDR3 has 12 residues. Assay used: immunoSEQ multiplex PCR; TCRdb lists only in-frame clones, some missing. Of around 200,000 clones in the sample, roughly 94% are singletons; the top ten hold over 1.2%. Sequencing was performed on blood. The source is a man over 45 in good health. The gene calls are TRBV19 and TRBJ1-2, with a weak D call TRBD1 (6 bases). The CDR3: CASSWTDHGYTF. The CDR3 DNA sequence: TGTGCCAGTAGTTGGACAGATCATGGCTACACCTTC. Full variable domain (remainder filled in from reference TRBV19 and TRBJ1-2): DGGITQSPKYLFRKEGQNVTLSCEQNLNHDAMYWYRQDPGQGLRLIYYSQIVNDFQKGDIAEGYSVSREKKESFPLTVTSAQKNPTAFYLCASSWTDHGYTFGSGTRLTVV.